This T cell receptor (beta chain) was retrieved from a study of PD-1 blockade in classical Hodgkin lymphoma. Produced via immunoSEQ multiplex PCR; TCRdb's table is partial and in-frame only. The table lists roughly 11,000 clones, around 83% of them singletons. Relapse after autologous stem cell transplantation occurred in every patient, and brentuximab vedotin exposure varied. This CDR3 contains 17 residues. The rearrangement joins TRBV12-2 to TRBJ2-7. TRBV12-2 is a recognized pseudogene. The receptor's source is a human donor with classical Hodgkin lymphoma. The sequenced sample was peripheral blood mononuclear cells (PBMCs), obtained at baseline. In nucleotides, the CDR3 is TGTGCAAGTCGCTTAGCGTCTTGGAAGGGTCCACCCTACGAGCAGTACTTC. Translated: CASRLASWKGPPYEQYF.